Below are 21 T cell receptor beta chains sequenced from a single sample in a study of neurological immune-mediated disorders. TCRdb re-called the 5' RACE reads with MiXCR, one entry per CDR3 protein. The table has approximately 48,000 distinct CDR3 sequences, 16% seen once. The sequenced material came from PBMCs. These receptors all stem from a man between 60 and 75 years old in good health.

The table lists this clonotype with many counts. The rearrangement joins TRBV12-3 or TRBV12-4 to TRBJ1-1; the D is unclear. The V gene lost 3 bases and the J gene lost 0 bases, with 11 bases spanning the gap. This CDR3 has 15 residues. The CDR3 DNA is TGTGCCAGCAGTTTCCATGCACAGATGAACACTGAAGCTTTCTTT. Its protein is CASSFHAQMNTEAFF.

The chain links TRBV18 to TRBJ1-1, with TRBD1 as a possible D gene (5 bases). The CDR3 spans 16 residues. From germline, CDR1 is KGHSH and CDR2 LQKENI. Trimming took off 1 base at V and 7 bases at J, with 19 bases between the two ends. DNA of the CDR3: TGTGCCAGCTCACCACAAGGCAGGGCAGTGGCAGGTGAAGCTTTCTTT. Encoded protein: CASSPQGRAVAGEAFF.

This clonotype appeared many times. The rearrangement joins TRBV20-1 to TRBJ2-3, with 9 bases aligning to TRBD1. Germline CDR1 reads DFQATT; CDR2 reads SNEGSKA (reference sequence). Losses at the gene ends were 6 bases for V and 2 bases for J; bases not matched to a gene: 3. The CDR3 length is 13 residues. DNA for the CDR3: TGCAGTGCGGGGGACAGGGTCACAGATACGCAGTATTTT. Protein product: CSAGDRVTDTQYF.

This clonotype has a count of ten or more. The V call is TRBV20-1, the J call TRBJ1-5; D remains ambiguous. The length of the CDR3 is 14 residues. Deletions cut 1 base from V and 6 bases from J, with 13 bases between. CDR1 and CDR2 from the germline V gene are DFQATT and SNEGSKA (reference sequence). The CDR3 loop reads CSARGGEVSQPQHF. In DNA, the CDR3 is TGCAGTGCTAGAGGTGGGGAAGTGAGTCAGCCCCAGCATTTT.

At least ten counts were recorded for this clonotype. The J gene is TRBJ1-1, the V gene TRBV20-1; TRBD1 is a possible D gene (6 bases). The germline CDR1 and CDR2 sequences are DFQATT and SNEGSKA (reference sequence). The CDR3 has 14 residues. The V end was cut by 6 bases, the J end by 0 bases, with 14 bases between. CDR3 protein: CSAKKGVMNTEAFF. The CDR3 DNA sequence: TGCAGTGCAAAAAAGGGGGTCATGAACACTGAAGCTTTCTTT.

In this sample, this clonotype turned up many times. The chain carries TRBV28 and TRBJ2-7, with 7 bases lining up with TRBD1. In germline, CDR1 is MDHEN, CDR2 SYDVKM. The V gene end was trimmed by 4 bases and the J gene end by 3 bases; junction bases not matched to a gene: 12. This CDR3 contains 16 residues. The CDR3 nucleotides read TGTGCCAGCAGTTCTCCCTCGGGACAGAGAGTCTACGAGCAGTACTTC. Its translation: CASSSPSGQRVYEQYF.

In this sample, this clonotype turned up many times. The rearrangement joins TRBV7-9 to TRBJ2-4, with 8 bases identical to TRBD2. V was clipped by 2 bases and J by 8 bases; unmatched bases: 8. The CDR3 contains 15 residues. The germline gives CDR1 SEHNR, CDR2 FQNEAQ (reference sequence). As DNA, the CDR3 is TGTGCCAGCAGCTTAAGCGGGAGTAGGCTTGACATTCAGTACTTC. Amino acids: CASSLSGSRLDIQYF.

This clonotype was recorded many times. The V call is TRBV11-1, the J call TRBJ2-5, with D perhaps TRBD1 (6 bases). The germline CDR1 and CDR2 sequences are SGHAT and FQDESV (reference sequence). The CDR3 consists of 14 residues. The V gene lost 8 bases and the J gene lost 5 bases, with 18 bases spanning the gap. The CDR3 DNA follows: TGTGCCAGCGGAACAGCTTTCCAGGGGGAGACCCAGTACTTC. Amino acid sequence: CASGTAFQGETQYF.

The chain joins TRBV18 to TRBJ2-7; 11 positions match TRBD1. The CDR3 has 14 amino acids. CDR1 and CDR2 from the germline V gene are KGHSH and LQKENI. Germline trimming cut 2 bases from V and 5 bases from J; bases unmatched to any gene: 2. The CDR3 DNA sequence: TGTGCCAGCTCACCAGGACAGGGGGCGCACGAGCAGTACTTC. Its translation is CASSPGQGAHEQYF.

This clonotype was observed at least ten times. The rearrangement joins TRBV7-2 to TRBJ1-2, with 10 nucleotides matching TRBD1. The ends lost 4 bases at V and 8 bases at J; junction bases unmatched: 10. Germline CDR1 reads SGHTA; CDR2 reads FQGNSA. This CDR3 region has 15 residues. Here the CDR3 DNA reads TGTGCCAGCAGCTCCGACAGGGGGCTGCGGTGGGGCTACACCTTC. Its translation: CASSSDRGLRWGYTF.

This clonotype was recorded at least ten times. The chain couples TRBV20-1 to TRBJ1-5; perhaps TRBD1 as D (5 bases). CDR3 length equals 16 residues. Germline CDR1 DFQATT, CDR2 SNEGSKA (reference sequence). V was pared by 1 base and J by 5 bases, with 18 bases between. CDR3 amino acids: CSARVPGTGVDQPQHF. The CDR3 DNA reads as TGCAGTGCTAGAGTTCCCGGGACGGGGGTAGATCAGCCCCAGCATTTT.

This clonotype was found many times. The genes are TRBV4-2 and TRBJ1-2; 7 nucleotides align to TRBD1. The J segment lost 6 bases and the V segment lost 1 base, leaving 5 bases of the junction unmatched. CDR3 size: 14 residues. Per germline, CDR1 LGHNA and CDR2 YNFKEQ. CDR3 DNA sequence: TGTGCCAGCAGCCAAGGGACCGGGACAGATGGCTACACCTTC. This gives the protein CASSQGTGTDGYTF.

This clonotype was seen more than once but under ten times. This chain joins TRBV4-2 and TRBJ2-1; 11 nucleotides line up with TRBD2. CDR1 and CDR2 (germline): LGHNA, YNFKEQ. Trimming removed 0 bases from V and 4 bases from J; junction bases left unmatched: 5. This CDR3 has 17 residues. CDR3 DNA: TGTGCCAGCAGCCAAGATCCCCCTAGCGGGGGGTACAATGAGCAGTTCTTC. As protein: CASSQDPPSGGYNEQFF.

This chain connects TRBV4-1 to TRBJ2-7, with 11 bases that match TRBD1. The germline V gene encodes CDR1 MGHRA and CDR2 YSYEKL. The ends lost 0 bases at V and 6 bases at J; junction bases unmatched: 7. The CDR3 has 16 amino acids. CDR3 nucleotides: TGCGCCAGCAGCCAAGATCCGGGACAGGGGGAAGCCGAGCAGTACTTC. Translating gives CASSQDPGQGEAEQYF.

Ten or more counts support this clonotype. The V and J genes are TRBV3-1 and TRBJ1-5, with D possibly matching TRBD1 (5 bases). Germline CDR1 reads LGHDT; CDR2 reads YNNKEL (reference sequence). This CDR3 has 17 residues. V gave up 6 bases and J gave up 5 bases, with 23 bases separating them. The CDR3 protein is CASRLRFPGQGDQPQHF. As DNA, the CDR3 is TGTGCCAGCAGGCTTAGGTTCCCAGGGCAAGGTGATCAGCCCCAGCATTTT.

This clonotype was counted ten times or more. The chain joins TRBV28 to TRBJ2-2, with D possibly TRBD2 on 6 matching bases. The CDR3 is 18 residues long. V was shortened by 1 base and J by 1 base, with 16 bases between the two germline ends. The germline V gene encodes CDR1 MDHEN and CDR2 SYDVKM. CDR3 sequence (DNA): TGTGCCAGCAGTTTATATCCCCGGGGAGGCCGGAACACCGGGGAGCTGTTTTTT. Amino acid sequence: CASSLYPRGGRNTGELFF.

The chain carries TRBV7-9 and TRBJ2-5, with 11 bases fitting TRBD2. After removal of 5 bases from V and 1 base from J, the junction contained 3 bases not matched to a gene. This CDR3 contains 15 residues. Germline assignment: CDR1 SEHNR and CDR2 FQNEAQ (reference sequence). CDR3 amino acids: CASSEGTSGQETQYF. The CDR3 coding sequence is TGTGCCAGCAGCGAGGGGACTAGCGGCCAAGAGACCCAGTACTTC.

This clonotype was counted ten times or more. The chain has TRBV7-9 and TRBJ2-1; 10 nucleotides agree with TRBD2. The CDR3 loop spans 15 amino acids. J gave up 7 bases and V 3 bases, and 6 bases lay outside the gene matches. Germline lookup yields CDR1 SEHNR and CDR2 FQNEAQ (reference sequence). CDR3 DNA: TGTGCCAGCAGCTTTATACTAGCGGGAAATAATGAGCAGTTCTTC. Residues: CASSFILAGNNEQFF.

This clonotype was counted many times. The chain employs TRBV12-3 or TRBV12-4 and TRBJ2-7; 11 bases are a match to TRBD2. Trimming removed 4 bases from V and 1 base from J; junction bases left unmatched: 6. The CDR3 is made up of 16 amino acids. CDR3: CASSSAGTSGSYEQYF. The CDR3 DNA sequence: TGTGCCAGCAGTTCGGCTGGGACTAGCGGATCCTACGAGCAGTACTTC.

Ten or more counts support this clonotype. This chain links TRBV10-3 with TRBJ2-1, with TRBD2 identical over 8 bases. The CDR3 has 15 amino acids. Germline V gene sequence: CDR1 ENHRY, CDR2 SYGVKD. J was trimmed by 4 bases and V by 4 bases; bases with no gene match: 6. DNA of the CDR3: TGTGCCATCAGTGCATTAGCGGGAACATACAATGAGCAGTTCTTC. Translation gives CAISALAGTYNEQFF.

The V call is TRBV7-2, the J call TRBJ2-3; either TRBD1 or TRBD2 may supply D (7 bases each). CDR1 and CDR2 (germline): SGHTA, FQGNSA. V was shortened by 8 bases and J by 4 bases, with 16 bases between the two germline ends. This CDR3 comprises 14 residues. CDR3 residues: CASAGGGPSDTQYF. Written as DNA, the CDR3 is TGTGCCAGCGCAGGGGGGGGGCCATCAGATACGCAGTATTTT.